This T cell receptor (beta chain) came from a study of cytomegalovirus exposure and HLA in healthy donors. Study background: Prior work identified some 120 million unique TCR beta sequences in 150 million to 200 million T cells. Study-level findings and limits: CMV serostatus was the sole immune exposure data available. Across donors, sequencing depth was assumed by presence/absence analyses to be roughly uniform. A missense variant in DCLRE1C was later tied to TCR beta V- and J-gene trimming.

In regard to this clone: Its antigen remains unidentified.

PCR employed 60 Vbeta and 13 Jbeta primers. Only in-frame clones appear in the TCRdb table, and some are missing; sequencing was by immunoSEQ multiplex PCR. The sample contains about 170,000 clones, 80% to 90% of which appear only once. Germline-derived CDR1 and CDR2 are GTSNPN and SVGIG (reference sequence). V lost 1 base and J lost 3; bases outside the gene matches: 6. This CDR3 contains 15 residues. The sequenced sample was PBMCs. The chain uses TRBV30 and TRBJ1-5, with 7 bases matching TRBD1. The sequence was collected from a man younger than 45 in good health and CMV-seropositive. The chain's CDR3 is CAWSGGQAINQPQHF. The CDR3 nucleotides are TGTGCCTGGAGTGGAGGACAGGCCATCAATCAGCCCCAGCATTTT.